One and the same sample provided the 32 T cell receptor beta chains below, sequenced in a study of early T cells in non-severe SARS-CoV-2 infection. MiXCR, applied by TCRdb to the 5' RACE reads, yields one record per CDR3 protein. The sample consists of about 83,000 distinct CDR3 sequences, more than 9% of them appearing once. Sequencing used whole blood, obtained at baseline. Every receptor here comes from an adult who was a healthcare worker with PCR-confirmed SARS-CoV-2 infection or an uninfected control (not recorded which).

The table lists this clonotype with many counts. The rearrangement links TRBV18 to TRBJ2-6; 7 bases fit TRBD1. CDR3 length: 16 amino acids. Germline-derived CDR1 and CDR2 are KGHSH and LQKENI. Trimming took 4 bases from V and 2 from J; bases not matched to a gene: 5. DNA for the CDR3: TGTGCCAGCTCACTTGACAGGGTCGCTGGGGCCAACGTCCTGACTTTC. It encodes CASSLDRVAGANVLTF.

On this clonotype itself: A much larger clone sits a single nucleotide away, making a read error possible. The chain links TRBV5-6 to TRBJ2-1; 10 bases are shared with TRBD2. CDR1 and CDR2 (germline): SGHDT, YYEEEE. CDR3 length: 14 amino acids. In nucleotides, the CDR3 is TGTGCCAGCAGCATAGCGGGAGGATACATTGAGCAGTTCTTC. Its translation: CASSIAGGYIEQFF.

DNA of the CDR3: TGTGCCAGCAGCCCTGGGGCTACCCAAGAGACCCAGTACTTC. It translates to CASSPGATQETQYF. The J gene is TRBJ2-5, the V gene TRBV9; D perhaps matches TRBD1 (5 bases). Germline CDR1 reads SGDLS; CDR2 reads YYNGEE. Trimming took off 4 bases at V and 1 base at J, with 11 bases between the two ends. This CDR3 comprises 14 residues.

This clonotype was detected many times. The CDR3 region is CASSELAGGPYEQFF. CDR3 coding DNA: TGTGCCAGCTCAGAACTAGCGGGAGGGCCTTATGAGCAGTTCTTC. The chain is built from TRBV18 and TRBJ2-1; 13 bases agree with TRBD2. V trimming: 5 bases; J trimming: 8 bases; junction bases outside the gene matches: 6. Germline V lookup: CDR1 KGHSH, CDR2 LQKENI. The CDR3 contains 15 residues.

This clonotype has at least ten counts. This chain links TRBV28 with TRBJ2-7; 13 positions match TRBD2. The V and J ends lost 2 bases and 5 bases, in that order; junction bases with no gene match: 6. The CDR3 loop spans 16 amino acids. In germline, CDR1 is MDHEN, CDR2 SYDVKM. CDR3 sequence (DNA): TGTGCCAGCAGTTTAACTAGCGGGAGGGCCAGGGACGAGCAGTACTTC. Translating it yields CASSLTSGRARDEQYF.

This clonotype was seen many times. V usage is TRBV20-1 and J usage is TRBJ2-5, with D maybe TRBD2 (6 bases). V was pared by 5 bases and J by 5 bases, with 21 bases between. Germline loops: CDR1 DFQATT, CDR2 SNEGSKA (reference sequence). The CDR3 sequence is 15 residues long. This CDR3 reads CSAPPGGVTRETQYF. Written as DNA, the CDR3 is TGCAGTGCTCCACCCGGGGGAGTCACTCGGGAGACCCAGTACTTC.

In this sample, this clonotype turned up many times. This chain joins TRBV18 and TRBJ2-1, with 7 nucleotides matching TRBD1. V dropped 4 bases and J dropped 8; count of bases not matched to a gene: 11. There are 15 residues in the CDR3. Germline lookup yields CDR1 KGHSH and CDR2 LQKENI. The CDR3 bases are TGTGCCAGCTCACTCACGAGGGGGCCCAGGCATGAGCAGTTCTTC. Translation gives CASSLTRGPRHEQFF.

This clonotype was observed a few times. The J gene is TRBJ2-1, the V gene TRBV7-3; 7 bases are shared with TRBD2. The CDR3 runs 15 residues. Looked up from germline, CDR1 is SGHTA and CDR2 is FQGTGA. J gave up 0 bases and V 6 bases, and 5 bases lay outside the gene matches. The CDR3 is CASSGAGSSYNEQFF. CDR3 in DNA: TGTGCCAGCAGTGGAGCGGGGAGCTCCTACAATGAGCAGTTCTTC.

This clonotype has only a few counts. This chain joins TRBV7-8 and TRBJ1-1; D ambiguous. Trimming took 5 bases from V and 3 from J, leaving 13 bases between them. The CDR3 is 14 residues long. In germline, CDR1 is SGHVS, CDR2 FQNEAQ. Here the CDR3 reads CASSSTDGYTEAFF. The CDR3 DNA reads as TGTGCCAGCAGCAGCACTGACGGATACACTGAAGCTTTCTTT.

This clonotype came up many times. The rearrangement joins TRBV30 to TRBJ1-2, with TRBD1 as a possible D gene (5 bases). The germline V and J ends were trimmed by 2 bases and 0 bases, with 13 bases remaining between them. The germline V gene has CDR1 GTSNPN and CDR2 SVGIG (reference sequence). The CDR3 totals 15 residues. The CDR3: CAWSRSDRPNYGYTF. DNA of the CDR3: TGTGCCTGGAGTCGAAGTGACAGACCTAACTATGGCTACACCTTC.

The gene calls are TRBV29-1 and TRBJ2-3; D not resolved. The CDR3 length is 14 residues. Germline-derived CDR1 and CDR2 are SQVTM and ANQGSEA. Trimming took 5 bases from V and 3 from J, leaving 15 bases between them. CDR3 amino acids: CSVNGFGETDTQYF. Here the CDR3 DNA reads TGCAGCGTTAATGGGTTTGGAGAGACAGATACGCAGTATTTT.

This chain links TRBV20-1 with TRBJ2-7; 13 nucleotides align to TRBD2. Germline CDR1 reads DFQATT; CDR2 reads SNEGSKA (reference sequence). This CDR3 is built from 14 residues. J lost 6 bases, V lost 3 bases, and 5 bases had no gene match. CDR3 sequence: CSASGLAGVGEQYF. The CDR3 region has the DNA TGCAGTGCTAGTGGACTAGCGGGAGTTGGCGAGCAGTACTTC.

The chain carries TRBV27 and TRBJ1-6, with D possibly TRBD1 on 6 matching bases. CDR1 MNHEY and CDR2 SMNVEV come from the germline V gene (reference sequence). Trimming took off 7 bases at V and 0 bases at J, with 10 bases between the two ends. The CDR3 length is 15 residues. The chain's CDR3 is CASKGEGSYNSPLHF. The CDR3 DNA is TGTGCCAGCAAGGGGGAGGGCTCCTATAATTCACCCCTCCACTTT.

There are a few counts of this clonotype. The chain employs TRBV10-1 and TRBJ2-1, with TRBD2 matching over 10 bases. Per the germline V gene, CDR1 is WNHNN and CDR2 is SYGVQD (reference sequence). The CDR3 runs to 16 residues. The trim removed 3 bases at V and 4 bases at J, leaving 6 bases unmatched. The CDR3 sequence is CASSDRASGGYNEQFF. The CDR3 DNA reads as TGCGCCAGCAGTGATAGGGCTAGCGGGGGTTACAATGAGCAGTTCTTC.

V gene TRBV7-9 combines with J gene TRBJ2-5, with 8 positions matching TRBD2. Germline V gene lookup returns CDR1 SEHNR and CDR2 FQNEAQ (reference sequence). V was clipped by 1 base and J by 1 base; unmatched bases: 5. CDR3 length: 16 amino acids. In DNA, the CDR3 is TGTGCCAGCAGCTTAGACCGTACTAGCGGCCAAGAGACCCAGTACTTC. Translation gives CASSLDRTSGQETQYF.

This clonotype was seen more than once but under ten times. V is TRBV10-3 and J is TRBJ2-2, with a tentative D call TRBD1 (5 bases). CDR1 and CDR2 (germline): ENHRY, SYGVKD. The CDR3 runs 14 residues. The V and J ends lost 4 bases and 6 bases respectively, with 12 bases between them. CDR3 nucleotides: TGTGCCATCAGTGCTAGGCAGGGATCCGGGGAGCTGTTTTTT. Translating it yields CAISARQGSGELFF.

This chain joins TRBV4-1 and TRBJ2-5; 13 bases align to TRBD2. This CDR3 has 17 residues. V lost 3 bases, J lost 7 bases, and 11 bases stayed unmatched. Germline V gene lookup returns CDR1 MGHRA and CDR2 YSYEKL. CDR3 sequence: CASSQPTSGRAGATQYF. The CDR3 DNA reads as TGCGCCAGCAGCCAGCCAACTAGCGGGAGGGCCGGAGCGACCCAGTACTTC.

This clonotype was counted many times. This rearrangement joins TRBV5-1 to TRBJ2-7, with 10 bases that match TRBD2. Losses at the gene ends were 1 base for V and 3 bases for J; bases not matched to a gene: 4. The germline V gene encodes CDR1 SGHRS and CDR2 YFSETQ. The CDR3 runs to 15 residues. As DNA, the CDR3 is TGCGCCAGCAGCTTGTTGGCTAGCGGGAGCTACGAGCAGTACTTC. Its translation is CASSLLASGSYEQYF.

Only a few counts were recorded for this clonotype. The V and J genes are TRBV7-3 and TRBJ2-7; the match to TRBD1 covers 7 bases. V was pared by 5 bases and J by 5 bases, with 9 bases of the junction left unmatched. CDR3 length equals 14 residues. CDR1 and CDR2 (germline): SGHTA, FQGTGA. CDR3 residues: CASSPVGQSHEQYF. As DNA, the CDR3 is TGTGCCAGCAGCCCCGTGGGACAGTCGCACGAGCAGTACTTC. Complete variable domain (other parts from reference TRBV7-3 and TRBJ2-7): GAGVSQTPSNKVTEKGKYVELRCDPISGHTALYWYRQSLGQGPEFLIYFQGTGAADDSGLPNDRFFAVRPEGSVSTLKIQRTERGDSAVYLCASSPVGQSHEQYFGPGTRLTVT.

V and J are TRBV4-2 and TRBJ2-7, with TRBD2 identical over 11 bases. V lost 6 bases and J lost 2; bases outside the gene matches: 9. This CDR3 spans 16 amino acids. Germline CDR1 reads LGHNA; CDR2 reads YNFKEQ. CDR3 region: CASSPAGTSGTYEQYF. The CDR3 DNA sequence: TGTGCCAGCAGTCCGGCCGGGACTAGCGGTACCTACGAGCAGTACTTC.

This clonotype has more than one count but fewer than ten. V gene TRBV12-3 or TRBV12-4 combines with J gene TRBJ2-7; no definite D call. Trimming cost V 6 bases and J 1 base, with 7 bases left between them. The CDR3 covers 12 residues. The chain's CDR3 is CASSTRSYEQYF. In DNA form, the CDR3 reads TGTGCCAGCAGCACACGGTCCTACGAGCAGTACTTC.

V and J are TRBV20-1 and TRBJ2-3; D gene uncertain. CDR3 size: 15 residues. From germline, CDR1 is DFQATT and CDR2 SNEGSKA (reference sequence). The V end was cut by 3 bases, the J end by 0 bases, with 13 bases between. The CDR3 here is CSASKVSGSTDTQYF. The CDR3 DNA follows: TGCAGTGCTAGTAAGGTTTCCGGGAGCACAGATACGCAGTATTTT.

This clonotype was seen only a few times. The chain combines TRBV28 with TRBJ2-1; D may be TRBD2 (5 bases). The CDR3 covers 13 residues. Germline V CDR1 and CDR2: MDHEN, SYDVKM. V was cut by 3 bases and J by 12 bases, with 15 bases left in between. CDR3 residues: CASSFPMRARQFF. CDR3 coding DNA: TGTGCCAGCAGTTTCCCCATGAGGGCTAGGCAGTTCTTC.

There are a few counts of this clonotype. The gene calls are TRBV12-3 or TRBV12-4 and TRBJ2-1; TRBD1 matches 8 bases. With V trimmed by 6 bases and J by 5 bases, 9 bases remained unmatched. The CDR3 loop spans 15 amino acids. The DNA for the CDR3 is TGTGCCAGCAGCGATACAGGGGGAAGACACAATGAGCAGTTCTTC. As protein: CASSDTGGRHNEQFF.

The chain couples TRBV20-1 to TRBJ2-4; D not certain. The CDR3 length is 16 residues. CDR1 and CDR2 from the germline V gene are DFQATT and SNEGSKA (reference sequence). Trimming removed 1 base at V and 8 bases at J, with 21 bases between. CDR3 coding DNA: TGCAGTGCTAGAGCTCCGTCGGAGCCCCGGGCTTACATTCAGTACTTC. Amino acids: CSARAPSEPRAYIQYF.

This clonotype has a handful of counts. The chain has TRBV28 and TRBJ2-1, with D uncertain. The CDR3 extends over 16 amino acids. CDR1 MDHEN and CDR2 SYDVKM come from the germline V gene. Trimming removed 5 bases at V and 5 bases at J, with 19 bases between. The CDR3 DNA follows: TGTGCCAGCAGTCCCCCGAAACGTGGTAGGAACAATGAGCAGTTCTTC. Encoded protein: CASSPPKRGRNNEQFF.

This clonotype has a count of ten or more. The CDR3 sequence is CASGASGNTIYF. In nucleotides, the CDR3 is TGTGCCAGCGGGGCTTCTGGAAACACCATATATTTT. The genes are TRBV6-6 and TRBJ1-3; possible D gene TRBD1, 5 bases. The CDR3 runs to 12 residues. Germline CDR1 MNHNY, CDR2 SVGAGI (reference sequence). The V end lost 8 bases, the J end lost 1 base, and 6 bases lay between the germline ends.

This clonotype has a count of ten or more. CDR3 region: CASKILDRGAKNIQYF. CDR3 DNA: TGTGCCAGCAAAATTTTGGACAGGGGGGCCAAAAACATTCAGTACTTC. The rearrangement links TRBV2 to TRBJ2-4, with TRBD1 matching 10 bases. The CDR3 runs to 16 residues. The germline CDR1 and CDR2 sequences are SNHLY and FYNNEI. J lost 1 base, V lost 7 bases, and 7 bases had no gene match.

This clonotype was seen repeatedly, ten times or more. CDR3 coding DNA: TGTGCCAGCAGCCAACCCCCGCGGGATGAGCAGTTCTTC. Residues: CASSQPPRDEQFF. The chain employs TRBV4-2 and TRBJ2-1; possibly TRBD2 for D (5 bases). The germline CDR1 and CDR2 sequences are LGHNA and YNFKEQ. CDR3 length: 13 amino acids. V gave up 2 bases and J gave up 8 bases, with 10 bases separating them.

The chain couples TRBV6-6 to TRBJ2-5; 7 nucleotides align to TRBD2. Germline V gene data show CDR1 as MNHNY and CDR2 as SVGAGI (reference sequence). V shed 6 bases, J shed 3 bases, and the junction held 4 bases outside the gene matches. CDR3 size: 13 residues. The CDR3 DNA is TGTGCCAGCAGACGGAGCGGGGAAGAGACCCAGTACTTC. It codes for CASRRSGEETQYF.

On this clonotype itself: A much larger clone lies a single base off, so this may be a read error. V usage is TRBV5-1 and J usage is TRBJ2-7, with 8 positions matching TRBD1. J gave up 4 bases and V 4 bases, and 7 bases lay outside the gene matches. This CDR3 is 14 amino acids long. Germline V gene data show CDR1 as SGHRS and CDR2 as YFSETQ. The CDR3 nucleotides are TGCGCCAGCAGCCAAAACAGGGGGGTTTACGAGCAGTACTTC. Residues: CASSQNRGVYEQYF.

This clonotype has ten or more counts. The chain couples TRBV20-1 to TRBJ2-7, with 10 bases aligning to TRBD2. The CDR3 loop spans 13 amino acids. Germline trimming cut 3 bases from V and 2 bases from J; bases unmatched to any gene: 1. Germline assignment: CDR1 DFQATT and CDR2 SNEGSKA (reference sequence). The CDR3, as DNA: TGCAGTGCTAGCCTAGCGGGGGCCTACGAGCAGTACTTC. This translates into CSASLAGAYEQYF.